The 14 T cell receptor beta chains presented below share a single source sample, sequenced in a study of beta chain features in type 1 diabetes. These receptors' antigens are unknown. The authors reverse transcribed all of the isolated RNA, so sequencing captured expressed TCRB transcripts. Using immunoSEQ multiplex PCR, the repertoire was profiled, and TCRdb retains in-frame clones only, with some absent. Found here are about 370,000 clones, 8.5% to 10% of them singletons; the top ten hold approximately 0.6%. Whole-study results and caveats: TCRB CDR3s from Type 1 diabetes patients were moderately but significantly shorter in all four CD4+ subsets.

Material: central memory CD4+ T cells from blood. The receptors were gathered from a man aged 30 to 45 with type 1 diabetes.

This clone has more than one count but fewer than ten. V is TRBV9 and J is TRBJ1-2; possible D gene TRBD1, 5 bases. The CDR3 spans 12 residues. Trimming took off 4 bases at V and 8 bases at J, with 12 bases between the two ends. Per germline, CDR1 SGDLS and CDR2 YYNGEE. CDR3 DNA: TGTGCCAGCAGCCCAGACAGAGACGGCTACACCTTC. Translated, it gives CASSPDRDGYTF.

This clone appeared a few times. This chain connects TRBV9 to TRBJ2-2; 7 nucleotides align to TRBD1. CDR3 size: 16 residues. V shed 4 bases and J 1 base; nucleotides not matched to a gene: 7. The V gene's germline CDR1 is SGDLS and CDR2 YYNGEE. Here the CDR3 reads CASSPRSGGNTGELFF. The CDR3 DNA reads as TGTGCCAGCAGCCCCCGATCAGGGGGGAACACCGGGGAGCTGTTTTTT.

V usage is TRBV4-2 and J usage is TRBJ1-1; weak D call: TRBD1 (6 bases). The V and J ends lost 0 bases and 4 bases respectively, with 12 bases between them. The CDR3 spans 15 residues. CDR1 LGHNA and CDR2 YNFKEQ come from the germline V gene. The CDR3 bases are TGTGCCAGCAGCCAAGATAACAGGGAGGGCACTGAAGCTTTCTTT. This translates into CASSQDNREGTEAFF.

This clone was found a few times. V and J are TRBV28 and TRBJ2-5; TRBD1 agrees at 10 bases. The CDR3 is 15 residues long. The J segment lost 3 bases and the V segment lost 5 bases, leaving 6 bases of the junction unmatched. Germline CDR1 MDHEN, CDR2 SYDVKM. The CDR3 region has the DNA TGTGCCAGCAGTGAGGGACAGGGGATGGAAGAGACCCAGTACTTC. This sequence encodes CASSEGQGMEETQYF.

The V and J genes are TRBV28 and TRBJ1-4, with a weak D call TRBD1 (5 bases). The germline CDR1 and CDR2 sequences are MDHEN and SYDVKM. The CDR3 covers 13 residues. The V and J ends lost 11 bases and 6 bases respectively, with 16 bases between them. CDR3 sequence reads: CASLNQGDEKLFF. The DNA of the CDR3 is TGTGCCTCCCTGAACCAGGGTGATGAAAAACTGTTTTTT. The whole variable domain, filled in from reference TRBV28 and TRBJ1-4, reads DVKVTQSSRYLVKRTGEKVFLECVQDMDHENMFWYRQDPGLGLRLIYFSYDVKMKEKGDIPEGYSVSREKKERFSLILESASTNQTSMYLCASLNQGDEKLFFGSGTQLSVL.

In its sample, this clone was seen a few times. The chain is built from TRBV28 and TRBJ2-7; D uncertain. The CDR3 is made up of 13 amino acids. From germline, CDR1 is MDHEN and CDR2 SYDVKM. V lost 6 bases and J 4 bases, leaving 13 bases between the germline ends. This CDR3 is CASSSPALYEQYF. As DNA, the CDR3 is TGTGCCAGCAGCTCCCCGGCCTTGTACGAGCAGTACTTC.

This clone was found a few times. The rearrangement uses TRBV23-1 and TRBJ2-5; TRBD1 might be the D (6 bases). TRBV23-1 is placed among ORFs of uncertain function. This CDR3 comprises 14 residues. V shed 4 bases and J shed 1 base, with 10 bases lying between them. CDR3 DNA sequence: TGCGCCAGCAGTCCCCCGGACAGCCAAGAGACCCAGTACTTC. This translates into CASSPPDSQETQYF.

The gene calls are TRBV25-1 and TRBJ1-1; the D is unclear. Germline V gene lookup returns CDR1 MGHDK and CDR2 SYGVNS. This CDR3 spans 11 amino acids. Trimming left V 7 bases short and J 6 bases short, with 9 bases between. CDR3 region: CASTRHSEAFF. The CDR3 coding sequence is TGTGCCAGCACCCGACATTCTGAAGCTTTCTTT.

This clone was observed a few times. For the CDR3, the DNA is TGTGCCAGCAGCGTAGCCACAGGCCAAGAAGAGACCCAGTACTTC. The encoded protein is CASSVATGQEETQYF. The chain employs TRBV9 and TRBJ2-5, with D maybe TRBD1 (5 bases). The CDR3 covers 15 residues. Germline V CDR1 and CDR2: SGDLS, YYNGEE. The V and J ends lost 0 bases and 3 bases respectively, with 12 bases between them.

The rearrangement links TRBV5-1 to TRBJ1-1; a possible D gene is TRBD1 (5 bases). The CDR3 is 14 residues long. Trimming shortened V by 2 bases and J by 5 bases, and 13 bases separated the two germline ends. Germline CDR1 SGHRS, CDR2 YFSETQ. CDR3: CASSFNRQETEAFF. CDR3 coding DNA: TGCGCCAGCAGCTTCAACAGGCAGGAGACTGAAGCTTTCTTT.

The CDR3 DNA is TGTGCCAGCAGCTACTCGCGAGGAAGGGTTAGCGAGCAGTACTTC. It codes for CASSYSRGRVSEQYF. J is TRBJ2-7 and V is TRBV27; D uncertain. V lost 6 bases and J lost 6, with 21 bases in between. Germline V CDR1 and CDR2: MNHEY, SMNVEV (reference sequence). This CDR3 spans 15 amino acids.

This clone appeared a few times. The CDR3 loop reads CAIGQGLLIYEQYF. CDR3 in DNA: TGTGCCATCGGACAGGGACTATTAATCTACGAGCAGTACTTC. The chain is built from TRBV10-3 and TRBJ2-7, with D perhaps TRBD1 (8 bases). Trimming cost V 8 bases and J 3 bases, with 17 bases left between them. Germline V CDR1 and CDR2: ENHRY, SYGVKD. There are 14 residues in the CDR3.

Only a few counts were recorded for this clone. The CDR3 coding sequence is TGTGCCATCAGTGAGTCGAGCTCAACCTACGAGCAGTACTTC. Protein product: CAISESSSTYEQYF. The J gene is TRBJ2-7, the V gene TRBV10-3; D ambiguous. Germline V gives CDR1 ENHRY, CDR2 SYGVKD. V was clipped by 0 bases and J by 2 bases, with 8 bases between them. CDR3 length: 14 amino acids.

The V call is TRBV7-4, the J call TRBJ2-1, with 7 bases that match TRBD2. This CDR3 is 18 amino acids long. Germline values: CDR1 SGHVT, CDR2 SQSDAQ. V shed 1 base and J 2 bases; nucleotides not matched to a gene: 11. The CDR3 sequence: CASSLGEGSSGAYNEQFF. CDR3 bases: TGTGCCAGCAGCTTAGGGGAGGGTAGCTCGGGGGCCTACAATGAGCAGTTCTTC. The entire variable domain, with the rest obtained from reference TRBV7-4 and TRBJ2-1, is as follows: GAGVSQSPRYKVAKRGRDVALRCDSISGHVTLYWYRQTLGQGSEVLTYSQSDAQRDKSGRPSGRFSAERPERSVSTLKIQRTEQGDSAVYLCASSLGEGSSGAYNEQFFGPGTRLTVL.